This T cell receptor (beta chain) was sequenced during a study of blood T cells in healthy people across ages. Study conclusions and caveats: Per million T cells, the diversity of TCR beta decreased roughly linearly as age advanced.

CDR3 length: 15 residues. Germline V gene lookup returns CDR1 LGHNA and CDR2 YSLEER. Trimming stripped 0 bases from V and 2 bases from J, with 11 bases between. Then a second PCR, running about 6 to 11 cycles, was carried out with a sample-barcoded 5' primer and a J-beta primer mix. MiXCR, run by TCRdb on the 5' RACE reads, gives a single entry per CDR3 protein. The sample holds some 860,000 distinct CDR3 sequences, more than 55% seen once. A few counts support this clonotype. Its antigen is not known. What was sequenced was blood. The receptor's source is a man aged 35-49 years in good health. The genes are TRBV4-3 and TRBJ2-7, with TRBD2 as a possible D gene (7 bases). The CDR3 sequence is CASSQDLGGPYEQYF. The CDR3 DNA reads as TGCGCCAGCAGCCAAGATCTCGGGGGGCCCTACGAGCAGTACTTC.